This section outlines one TCR beta chain sequence together with its context. Antigen unknown. This sample was taken from a study of early stage breast cancer tumors. Study details: Of around 16 invasive breast tumors, more than nine were hormone receptor-positive, HER2-negative.

General study results and limits: Commonly generated sequences made up most enriched TCRB sequences shared between patients. Compared with adjacent normal breast tissue, tumors showed around 2.7-fold greater T cell density and higher clonality.

Each sample had two DNA replicates, roughly 0.5 ug blood or around 1.5 ug tissue. Clones were read by immunoSEQ multiplex PCR, and TCRdb kept only the in-frame ones, dropping some. This sample has some 36,000 clones; about 68% occur once, and the top ten carry approximately 7%. V lost 6 bases to trimming and J lost 4 bases, with 15 bases between them. The germline gives CDR1 MNHNS, CDR2 SASEGT. The CDR3 extends over 14 amino acids. Material for sequencing was blood. This TCR was sampled from a person aged 55 to 69 with breast cancer. The chain carries TRBV6-1 and TRBJ1-1, with a tentative D call TRBD1 (6 bases). In DNA, the CDR3 is TGTGCCAGCAGGGGACTCAGGGGCGGCACTGAAGCTTTCTTT. This sequence encodes CASRGLRGGTEAFF.